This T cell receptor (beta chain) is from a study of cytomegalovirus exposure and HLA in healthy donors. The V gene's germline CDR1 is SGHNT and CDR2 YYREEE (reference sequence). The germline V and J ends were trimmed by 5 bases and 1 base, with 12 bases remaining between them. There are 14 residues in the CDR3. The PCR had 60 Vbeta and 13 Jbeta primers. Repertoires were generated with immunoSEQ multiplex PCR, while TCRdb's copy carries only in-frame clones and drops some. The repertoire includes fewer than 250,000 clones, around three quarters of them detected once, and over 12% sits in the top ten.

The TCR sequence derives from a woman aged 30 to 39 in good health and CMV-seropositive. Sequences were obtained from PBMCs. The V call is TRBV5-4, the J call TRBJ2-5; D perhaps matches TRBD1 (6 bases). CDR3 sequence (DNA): TGTGCCAGCAGTTTAGACAGGTTCCAAGAGACCCAGTACTTC. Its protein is CASSLDRFQETQYF.